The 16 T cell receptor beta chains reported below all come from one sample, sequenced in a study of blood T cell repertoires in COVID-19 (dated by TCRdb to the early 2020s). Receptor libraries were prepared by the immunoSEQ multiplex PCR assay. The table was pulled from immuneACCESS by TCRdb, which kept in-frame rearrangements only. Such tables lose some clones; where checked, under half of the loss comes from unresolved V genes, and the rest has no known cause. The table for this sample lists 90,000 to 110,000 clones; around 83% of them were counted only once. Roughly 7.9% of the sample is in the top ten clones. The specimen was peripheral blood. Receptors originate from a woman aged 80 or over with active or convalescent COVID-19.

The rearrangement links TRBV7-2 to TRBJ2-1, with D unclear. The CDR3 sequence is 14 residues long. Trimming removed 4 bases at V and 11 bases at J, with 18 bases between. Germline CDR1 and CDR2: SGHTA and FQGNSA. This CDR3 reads CASSSDRLPMKQFF. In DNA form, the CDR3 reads TGTGCCAGCAGCTCAGACCGACTGCCAATGAAGCAGTTCTTC.

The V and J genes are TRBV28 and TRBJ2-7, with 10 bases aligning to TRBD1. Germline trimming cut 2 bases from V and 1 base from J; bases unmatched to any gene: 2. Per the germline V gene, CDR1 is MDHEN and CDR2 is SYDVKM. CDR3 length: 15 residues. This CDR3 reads CASSLVGQGSYEQYF. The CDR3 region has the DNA TGTGCCAGCAGTTTAGTGGGACAGGGGTCCTACGAGCAGTACTTC.

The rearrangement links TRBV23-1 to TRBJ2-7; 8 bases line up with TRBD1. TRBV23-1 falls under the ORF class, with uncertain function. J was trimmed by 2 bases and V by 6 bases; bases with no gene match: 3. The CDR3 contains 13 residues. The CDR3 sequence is CASRTGEAYEQYF. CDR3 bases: TGCGCCAGCAGGACAGGGGAGGCCTACGAGCAGTACTTC.

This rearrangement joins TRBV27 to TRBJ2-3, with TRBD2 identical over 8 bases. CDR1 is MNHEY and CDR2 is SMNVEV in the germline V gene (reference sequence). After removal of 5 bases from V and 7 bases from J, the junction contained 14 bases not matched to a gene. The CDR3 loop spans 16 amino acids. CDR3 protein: CASSTQSSGRGYTQYF. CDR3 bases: TGTGCCAGCAGTACCCAATCCAGCGGGAGAGGGTATACGCAGTATTTT.

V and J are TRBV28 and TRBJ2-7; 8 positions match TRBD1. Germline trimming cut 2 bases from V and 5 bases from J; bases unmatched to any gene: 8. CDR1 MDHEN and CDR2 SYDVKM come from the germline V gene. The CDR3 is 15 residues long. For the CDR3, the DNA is TGTGCCAGCAGTTTAGGCGGACAGGGATCCCACGAGCAGTACTTC. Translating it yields CASSLGGQGSHEQYF.

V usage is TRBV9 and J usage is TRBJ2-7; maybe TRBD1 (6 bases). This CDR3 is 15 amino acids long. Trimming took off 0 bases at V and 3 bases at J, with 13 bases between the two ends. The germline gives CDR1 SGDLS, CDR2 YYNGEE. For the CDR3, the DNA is TGTGCCAGCAGCGTAGATCTGGGGGCGAACTACGAGCAGTACTTC. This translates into CASSVDLGANYEQYF.

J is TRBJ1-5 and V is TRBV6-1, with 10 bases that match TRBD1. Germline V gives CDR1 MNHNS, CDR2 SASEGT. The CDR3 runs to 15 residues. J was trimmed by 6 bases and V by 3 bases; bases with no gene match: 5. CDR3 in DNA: TGTGCCAGCAGTGATGTGACAGGGGGCCTTCAGCCCCAGCATTTT. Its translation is CASSDVTGGLQPQHF.

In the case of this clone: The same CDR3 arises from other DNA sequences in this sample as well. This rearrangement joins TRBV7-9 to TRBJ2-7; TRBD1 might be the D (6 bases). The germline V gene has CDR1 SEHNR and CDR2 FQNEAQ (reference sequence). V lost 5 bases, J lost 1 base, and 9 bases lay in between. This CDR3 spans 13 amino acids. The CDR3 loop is CASSPTGSYEQYF. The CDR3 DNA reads TGTGCCAGCAGCCCAACAGGGTCCTACGAGCAGTACTTC.

CDR3: CASSLGLSRTGNEQFF. In DNA, the CDR3 is TGTGCCAGCAGCTTGGGACTATCGAGGACGGGTAATGAGCAGTTCTTC. The chain uses TRBV5-4 and TRBJ2-1, with TRBD2 as a possible D gene (5 bases). CDR3 length: 16 residues. Germline V gives CDR1 SGHNT, CDR2 YYREEE (reference sequence). Deletions cut 0 bases from V and 7 bases from J, with 17 bases between. Combining the CDR3 with reference TRBV5-4 and TRBJ2-1 gives the whole variable domain ETGVTQSPTHLIKTRGQQVTLRCSSQSGHNTVSWYQQALGQGPQFIFQYYREEENGRGNFPPRFSGLQFPNYSSELNVNALELDDSALYLCASSLGLSRTGNEQFFGPGTRLTVL.

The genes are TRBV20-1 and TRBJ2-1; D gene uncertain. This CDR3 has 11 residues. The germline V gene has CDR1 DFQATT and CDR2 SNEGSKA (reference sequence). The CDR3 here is CTVPLYNEQFF. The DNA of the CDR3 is TGCACCGTCCCCCTTTACAATGAGCAGTTCTTC.

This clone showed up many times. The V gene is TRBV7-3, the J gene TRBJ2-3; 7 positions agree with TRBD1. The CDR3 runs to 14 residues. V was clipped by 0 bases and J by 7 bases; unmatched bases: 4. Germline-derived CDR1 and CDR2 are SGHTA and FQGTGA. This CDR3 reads CASSLTPTGNTQYF. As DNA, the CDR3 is TGTGCCAGCAGCTTAACCCCGACAGGGAATACGCAGTATTTT.

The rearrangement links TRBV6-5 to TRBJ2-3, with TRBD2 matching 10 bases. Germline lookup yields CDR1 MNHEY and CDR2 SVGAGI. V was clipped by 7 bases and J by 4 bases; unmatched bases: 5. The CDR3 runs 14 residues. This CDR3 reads CASNPGLASDTQYF. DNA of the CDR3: TGTGCCAGCAACCCGGGACTAGCGTCAGATACGCAGTATTTT.

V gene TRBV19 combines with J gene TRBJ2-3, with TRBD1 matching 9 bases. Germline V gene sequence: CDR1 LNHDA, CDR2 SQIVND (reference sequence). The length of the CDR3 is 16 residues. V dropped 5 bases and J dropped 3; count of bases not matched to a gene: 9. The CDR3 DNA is TGTGCCAGTAGTGTGCCCGGGACAGGGTTTACAGATACGCAGTATTTT. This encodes CASSVPGTGFTDTQYF.

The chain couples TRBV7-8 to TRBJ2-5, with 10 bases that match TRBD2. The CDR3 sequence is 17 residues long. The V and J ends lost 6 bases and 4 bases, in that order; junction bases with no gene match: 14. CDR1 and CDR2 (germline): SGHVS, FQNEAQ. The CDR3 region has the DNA TGTGCCAGCAGGTCTAGATTCGGGACTAGCGTGGTAGAGACCCAGTACTTC. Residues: CASRSRFGTSVVETQYF.

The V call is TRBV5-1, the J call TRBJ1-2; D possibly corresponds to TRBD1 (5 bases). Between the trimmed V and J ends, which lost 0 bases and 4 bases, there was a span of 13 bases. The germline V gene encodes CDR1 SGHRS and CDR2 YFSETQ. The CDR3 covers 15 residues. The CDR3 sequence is CASSLGQGVSYGYTF. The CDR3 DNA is TGCGCCAGCAGCTTGGGTCAGGGCGTAAGCTATGGCTACACCTTC. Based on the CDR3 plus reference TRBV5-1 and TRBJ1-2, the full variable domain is KAGVTQTPRYLIKTRGQQVTLSCSPISGHRSVSWYQQTPGQGLQFLFEYFSETQRNKGNFPGRFSGRQFSNSRSEMNVSTLELGDSALYLCASSLGQGVSYGYTFGSGTRLTVV.

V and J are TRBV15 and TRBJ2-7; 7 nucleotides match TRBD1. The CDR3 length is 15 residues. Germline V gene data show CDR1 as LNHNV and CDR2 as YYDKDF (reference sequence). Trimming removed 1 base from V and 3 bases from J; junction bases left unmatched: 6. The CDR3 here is CATSRVGAGGYEQYF. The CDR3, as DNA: TGTGCCACCAGCAGAGTGGGCGCAGGGGGCTACGAGCAGTACTTC. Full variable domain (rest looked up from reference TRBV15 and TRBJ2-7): DAMVIQNPRYQVTQFGKPVTLSCSQTLNHNVMYWYQQKSSQAPKLLFHYYDKDFNNEADTPDNFQSRRPNTSFCFLDIRSPGLGDTAMYLCATSRVGAGGYEQYFGPGTRLTVT.